Listed here are 12 T cell receptor beta chains from one sample, sequenced in a study of CD8+ T cells in alopecia areata. Sequencing used cDNA as its template, made by extracting RNA and reverse transcribing it. Assay used: immunoSEQ multiplex PCR; TCRdb lists only in-frame clones, some missing. The data contain fewer than 200,000 clones, around 64% of them singletons. The material was CD8+ T cells sorted from blood, obtained at week 0. These receptors originate from a human donor with alopecia areata.

This clone has at least ten counts. The V and J genes are TRBV5-5 and TRBJ1-2, with 7 bases lining up with TRBD1. The CDR3 loop spans 14 amino acids. The V gene end was trimmed by 0 bases and the J gene end by 4 bases; junction bases not matched to a gene: 3. The germline V gene has CDR1 SGHKS and CDR2 YYEKEE (reference sequence). Here the CDR3 reads CASSLAGTAYGYTF. CDR3 DNA: TGTGCCAGCAGCTTGGCCGGGACAGCCTATGGCTACACCTTC.

This sequence joins TRBV7-9 and TRBJ2-2; D not resolved. V was shortened by 0 bases and J by 0 bases, with 5 bases between the two germline ends. Germline V lookup: CDR1 SEHNR, CDR2 FQNEAQ (reference sequence). This CDR3 comprises 15 residues. The CDR3 bases are TGTGCCAGCAGCTTAGCTGGTCCGAACACCGGGGAGCTGTTTTTT. It yields the protein CASSLAGPNTGELFF.

The chain combines TRBV29-1 with TRBJ2-1; possibly TRBD1 for D (5 bases). CDR3 size: 11 residues. Germline lookup yields CDR1 SQVTM and CDR2 ANQGSEA. V dropped 4 bases and J dropped 10 bases, with 11 bases sitting between them. CDR3 nucleotides: TGCAGCGTTGGGGCTTGGACAGAGCAGTTCTTC. This gives the protein CSVGAWTEQFF.

V gene TRBV2 combines with J gene TRBJ2-5; D not resolved. This CDR3 is built from 15 residues. From germline, CDR1 is SNHLY and CDR2 FYNNEI. V dropped 1 base and J dropped 2 bases, with 11 bases sitting between them. CDR3 sequence: CASSEGIQVQETQYF. The CDR3 nucleotides read TGTGCCAGCAGTGAAGGGATACAAGTGCAAGAGACCCAGTACTTC. The complete variable domain, with remaining parts taken from reference TRBV2 and TRBJ2-5, reads EPEVTQTPSHQVTQMGQEVILRCVPISNHLYFYWYRQILGQKVEFLVSFYNNEISEKSEIFDDQFSVERPDGSNFTLKIRSTKLEDSAMYFCASSEGIQVQETQYFGPGTRLLVL.

The chain employs TRBV29-1 and TRBJ2-3, with D possibly matching TRBD2 (5 bases). Germline V gives CDR1 SQVTM, CDR2 ANQGSEA. The CDR3 loop spans 14 amino acids. Trimming took off 4 bases at V and 1 base at J, with 12 bases between the two ends. CDR3 coding DNA: TGCAGCGTTGCTAGTAGCGTGGGCACAGATACGCAGTATTTT. As protein: CSVASSVGTDTQYF.

V is TRBV27 and J is TRBJ1-2; 7 bases fit TRBD1. The CDR3 totals 12 residues. Unmatched junction bases numbered 1, after V lost 8 bases and J lost 1 base. CDR1 MNHEY and CDR2 SMNVEV come from the germline V gene (reference sequence). CDR3 residues: CASGDSNYGYTF. The CDR3 region has the DNA TGTGCCAGCGGGGACAGTAACTATGGCTACACCTTC.

In this sample, this clone turned up a few times. The J gene is TRBJ1-1, the V gene TRBV5-1, with TRBD1 matching over 9 bases. This CDR3 spans 15 amino acids. J lost 4 bases, V lost 6 bases, and 10 bases had no gene match. Germline V CDR1 and CDR2: SGHRS, YFSETQ. For the CDR3, the DNA is TGCGCCAGCACCCCTCGGGCGGACAGGGGCACTGAAGCTTTCTTT. This sequence encodes CASTPRADRGTEAFF.

J is TRBJ2-1 and V is TRBV5-1, with 7 nucleotides matching TRBD2. CDR1 SGHRS and CDR2 YFSETQ come from the germline V gene. V shed 3 bases and J 8 bases; nucleotides not matched to a gene: 2. The CDR3 consists of 12 residues. This CDR3 is CASSWGGDEQFF. CDR3 nucleotide sequence: TGCGCCAGCAGCTGGGGGGGTGATGAGCAGTTCTTC.

This chain uses TRBV4-1 with TRBJ2-7; tentatively, D is TRBD2 (5 bases). The length of the CDR3 is 13 residues. V lost 6 bases, J lost 2 bases, and 11 bases lay in between. Germline-derived CDR1 and CDR2 are MGHRA and YSYEKL. The CDR3 DNA reads TGCGCCAGCAGTCGAGAGGAGGCCTACGAGCAGTACTTC. Translating gives CASSREEAYEQYF.

This rearrangement joins TRBV9 to TRBJ2-2; D remains ambiguous. Germline CDR1 is SGDLS and CDR2 is YYNGEE. The CDR3 totals 14 residues. Deletions cut 4 bases from V and 6 bases from J, with 13 bases between. The CDR3 nucleotides are TGTGCCAGCAGCCGGGCTCAGCTGTCCGGGGAGCTGTTTTTT. Protein product: CASSRAQLSGELFF.

The genes are TRBV6-1 and TRBJ1-2; the D gene is possibly TRBD1 (6 bases). The CDR3 has 15 amino acids. Trimming shortened V by 7 bases and J by 4 bases, and 19 bases separated the two germline ends. Germline-derived CDR1 and CDR2 are MNHNS and SASEGT. The CDR3 DNA follows: TGTGCCAGCACCTCGTATGGGGGGGCGATCTATGGCTACACCTTC. Its protein product is CASTSYGGAIYGYTF.

The gene calls are TRBV7-2 and TRBJ2-7, with 7 bases that match TRBD1. The CDR3 sequence is 14 residues long. After removal of 1 base from V and 6 bases from J, the junction contained 6 bases not matched to a gene. Per the germline V gene, CDR1 is SGHTA and CDR2 is FQGNSA. CDR3 DNA: TGTGCCAGCAGCTTAGGGACAGGTCGAAGCGAGCAGTACTTC. Translation: CASSLGTGRSEQYF.